This T cell receptor beta chain was profiled in a study of CXCR3-negative and CXCR3-positive naive CD8 T cells. General observations from the study: The study found more hydrophobic TRB CDR3s in CXCR3-positive naive cells than in CXCR3-negative naive cells.

UMI-labeled TRB cDNA libraries were prepared by 5' RACE. TCRdb reworked the 5' RACE reads into one entry per CDR3 protein, no DNA. The sample holds some 140,000 distinct CDR3 sequences. The CDR3 loop spans 17 amino acids. The germline gives CDR1 SQVTM, CDR2 ANQGSEA. In regard to this clonotype: What it binds is unknown.

The specimen sequenced was naive CXCR3+ CD8+ T cells from blood. Regarding subset: CD45RO-CCR7+CD27+CD95- naive CD8+ T cells expressing CXCR3 (TNR3+). The source is a human donor in good health. Some clones in this sample may be carry-over from other donors' samples. V usage is TRBV29-1 and J usage is TRBJ2-2; the TCRdb call, TRBD2, lacks DNA for checking. CDR3 residues: CSVDGTSGGENTGELFF.